The entry that follows covers one T cell receptor beta chain sequence. What it recognizes is unknown. The data derive from a study of T cell responses to AZD1222 COVID-19 vaccine. About the study: Second-dose recipients at about 4 or about 12 weeks were treated as one pooled group. Notes on the study in general: Reports say nearly half of spike-specific TCRs go after unmutated variant regions.

Germline lookup yields CDR1 SGHDN and CDR2 FVKESK. The ends lost 4 bases at V and 3 bases at J; junction bases unmatched: 8. CDR3 length: 16 amino acids. Assay used: immunoSEQ multiplex PCR; TCRdb lists only in-frame clones, some missing. The sample carries around 88,000 clones, approximately 88% recorded once. The specimen was peripheral blood, collected on day 0 of AZD1222 vaccination. This TCR derives from an adult in good health. V usage is TRBV14 and J usage is TRBJ2-7; 11 nucleotides line up with TRBD2. In DNA form, the CDR3 reads TGTGCCAGCAGCCGCGGCGTCGGGACTAGCGGCTACGAGCAGTACTTC. Translating it yields CASSRGVGTSGYEQYF.